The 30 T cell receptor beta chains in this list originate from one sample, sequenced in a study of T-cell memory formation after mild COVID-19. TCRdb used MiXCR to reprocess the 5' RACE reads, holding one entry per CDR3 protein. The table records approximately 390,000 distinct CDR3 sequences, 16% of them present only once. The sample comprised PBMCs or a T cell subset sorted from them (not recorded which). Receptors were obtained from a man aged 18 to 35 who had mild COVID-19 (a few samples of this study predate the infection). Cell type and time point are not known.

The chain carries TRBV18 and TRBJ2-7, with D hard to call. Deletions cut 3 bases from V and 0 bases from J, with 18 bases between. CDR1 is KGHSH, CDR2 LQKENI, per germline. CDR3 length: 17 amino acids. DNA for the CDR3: TGTGCCAGCTCACCGCGCGACGGAGCCCAGAGCTCCTACGAGCAGTACTTC. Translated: CASSPRDGAQSSYEQYF.

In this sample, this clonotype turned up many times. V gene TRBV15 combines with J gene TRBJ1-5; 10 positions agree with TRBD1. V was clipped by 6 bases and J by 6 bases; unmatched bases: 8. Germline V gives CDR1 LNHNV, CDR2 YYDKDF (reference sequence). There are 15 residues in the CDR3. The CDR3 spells CATRPDRGARQPQHF. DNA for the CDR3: TGTGCCACCAGACCGGACAGGGGGGCGCGTCAGCCCCAGCATTTT.

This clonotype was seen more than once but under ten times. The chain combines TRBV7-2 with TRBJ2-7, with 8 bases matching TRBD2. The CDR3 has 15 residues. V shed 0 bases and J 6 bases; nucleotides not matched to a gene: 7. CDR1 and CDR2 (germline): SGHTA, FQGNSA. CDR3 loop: CASSLAALAGTEQYV. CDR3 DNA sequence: TGTGCCAGCAGCTTAGCGGCGTTAGCGGGGACCGAGCAGTACGTC.

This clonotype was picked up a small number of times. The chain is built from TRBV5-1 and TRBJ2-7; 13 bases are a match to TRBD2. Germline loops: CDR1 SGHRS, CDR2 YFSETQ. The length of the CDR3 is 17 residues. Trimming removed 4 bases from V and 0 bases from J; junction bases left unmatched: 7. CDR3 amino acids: CASSPGTSGVSSYEQYF. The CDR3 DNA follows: TGCGCCAGCAGCCCCGGGACTAGCGGGGTAAGCTCCTACGAGCAGTACTTC. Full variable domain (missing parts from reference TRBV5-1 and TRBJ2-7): KAGVTQTPRYLIKTRGQQVTLSCSPISGHRSVSWYQQTPGQGLQFLFEYFSETQRNKGNFPGRFSGRQFSNSRSEMNVSTLELGDSALYLCASSPGTSGVSSYEQYFGPGTRLTVT.

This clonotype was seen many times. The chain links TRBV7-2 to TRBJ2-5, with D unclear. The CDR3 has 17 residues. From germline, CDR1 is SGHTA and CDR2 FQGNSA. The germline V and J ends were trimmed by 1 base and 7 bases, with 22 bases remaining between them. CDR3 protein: CASSLDLNIVEHGTQYF. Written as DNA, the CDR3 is TGTGCCAGCAGCTTAGACCTAAATATAGTGGAACACGGGACCCAGTACTTC.

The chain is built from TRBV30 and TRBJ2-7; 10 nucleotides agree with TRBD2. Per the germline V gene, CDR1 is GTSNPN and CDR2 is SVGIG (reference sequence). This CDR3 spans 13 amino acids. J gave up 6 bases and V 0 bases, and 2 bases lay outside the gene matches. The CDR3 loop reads CAWSVLAGIEQYF. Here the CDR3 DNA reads TGTGCCTGGAGTGTACTAGCGGGGATCGAGCAGTACTTC.

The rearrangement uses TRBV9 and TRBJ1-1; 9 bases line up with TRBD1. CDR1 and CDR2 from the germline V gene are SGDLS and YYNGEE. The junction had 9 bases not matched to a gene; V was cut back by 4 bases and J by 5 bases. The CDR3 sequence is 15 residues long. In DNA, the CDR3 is TGTGCCAGCAGCTCCGAGGACAGGGGATTTACTGAAGCTTTCTTT. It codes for CASSSEDRGFTEAFF.

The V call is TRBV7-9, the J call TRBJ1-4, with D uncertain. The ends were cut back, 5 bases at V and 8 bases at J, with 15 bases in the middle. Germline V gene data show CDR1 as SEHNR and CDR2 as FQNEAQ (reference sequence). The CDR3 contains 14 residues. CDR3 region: CASSHDGGGEKLFF. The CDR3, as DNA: TGTGCCAGCAGCCATGACGGCGGTGGGGAAAAACTGTTTTTT.

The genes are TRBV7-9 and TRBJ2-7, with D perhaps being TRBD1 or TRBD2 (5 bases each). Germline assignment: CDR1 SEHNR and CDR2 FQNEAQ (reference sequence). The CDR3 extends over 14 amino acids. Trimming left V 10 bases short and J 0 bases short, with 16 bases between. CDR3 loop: CANPPGRDSYEQYF. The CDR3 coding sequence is TGTGCCAACCCTCCGGGACGGGACTCCTACGAGCAGTACTTC.

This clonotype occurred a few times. In DNA, the CDR3 is TGTGCCAGCAGCCCGGGACTAGCTGCCGGCAATGAGCAGTTCTTC. It yields the protein CASSPGLAAGNEQFF. The rearrangement links TRBV7-9 to TRBJ2-1; 9 bases are shared with TRBD2. Germline V gives CDR1 SEHNR, CDR2 FQNEAQ (reference sequence). CDR3 length: 15 residues. The trim removed 5 bases at V and 6 bases at J, leaving 8 bases unmatched.

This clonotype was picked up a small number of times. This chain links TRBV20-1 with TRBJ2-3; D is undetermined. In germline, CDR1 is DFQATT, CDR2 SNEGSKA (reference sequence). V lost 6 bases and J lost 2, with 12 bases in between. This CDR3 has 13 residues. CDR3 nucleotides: TGCAGTGCGCGTCGGACGACCACAGATACGCAGTATTTT. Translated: CSARRTTTDTQYF.

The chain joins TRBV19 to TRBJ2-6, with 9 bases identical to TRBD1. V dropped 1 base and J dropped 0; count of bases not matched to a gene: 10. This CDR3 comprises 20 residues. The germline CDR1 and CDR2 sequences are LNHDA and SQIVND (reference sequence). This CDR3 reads CASSIGSRRDRVSGANVLTF. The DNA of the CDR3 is TGTGCCAGTAGTATAGGCTCGCGGAGGGACAGGGTCTCTGGGGCCAACGTCCTGACTTTC.

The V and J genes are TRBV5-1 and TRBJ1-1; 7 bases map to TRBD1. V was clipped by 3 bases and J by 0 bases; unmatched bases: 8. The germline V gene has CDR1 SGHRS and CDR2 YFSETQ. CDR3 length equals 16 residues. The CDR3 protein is CASSSQTGQLNTEAFF. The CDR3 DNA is TGCGCCAGCAGCTCTCAGACGGGACAGCTGAACACTGAAGCTTTCTTT. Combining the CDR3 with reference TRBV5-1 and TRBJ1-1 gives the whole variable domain KAGVTQTPRYLIKTRGQQVTLSCSPISGHRSVSWYQQTPGQGLQFLFEYFSETQRNKGNFPGRFSGRQFSNSRSEMNVSTLELGDSALYLCASSSQTGQLNTEAFFGQGTRLTVV.

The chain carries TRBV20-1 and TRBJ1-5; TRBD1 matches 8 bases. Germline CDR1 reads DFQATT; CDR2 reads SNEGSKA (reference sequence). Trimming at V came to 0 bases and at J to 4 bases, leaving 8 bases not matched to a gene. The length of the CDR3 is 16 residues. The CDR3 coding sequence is TGCAGTGCTAGAGATCTAAAACAGGGGGATAATCAGCCCCAGCATTTT. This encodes CSARDLKQGDNQPQHF.

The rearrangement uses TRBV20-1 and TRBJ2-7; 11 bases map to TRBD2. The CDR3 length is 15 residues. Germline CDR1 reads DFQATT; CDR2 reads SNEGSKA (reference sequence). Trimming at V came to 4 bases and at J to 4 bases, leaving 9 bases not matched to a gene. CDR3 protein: CSAKIAGGPLYEQYV. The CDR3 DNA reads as TGCAGTGCTAAAATAGCGGGGGGGCCCCTTTACGAGCAGTACGTC.

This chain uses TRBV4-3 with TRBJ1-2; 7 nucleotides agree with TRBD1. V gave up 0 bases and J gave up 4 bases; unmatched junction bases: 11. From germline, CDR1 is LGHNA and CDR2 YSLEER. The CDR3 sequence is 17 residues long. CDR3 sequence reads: CASSQETIGTDSYGYTF. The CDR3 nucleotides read TGCGCCAGCAGCCAAGAAACAATCGGGACAGATTCCTATGGCTACACCTTC.

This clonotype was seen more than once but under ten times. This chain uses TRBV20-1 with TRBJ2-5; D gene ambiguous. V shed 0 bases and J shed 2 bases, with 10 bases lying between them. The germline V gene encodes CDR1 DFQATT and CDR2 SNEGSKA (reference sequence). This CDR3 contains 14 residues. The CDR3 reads CSARDLRQQETQYF. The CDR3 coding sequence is TGCAGTGCTAGAGATCTACGGCAGCAAGAGACCCAGTACTTC.

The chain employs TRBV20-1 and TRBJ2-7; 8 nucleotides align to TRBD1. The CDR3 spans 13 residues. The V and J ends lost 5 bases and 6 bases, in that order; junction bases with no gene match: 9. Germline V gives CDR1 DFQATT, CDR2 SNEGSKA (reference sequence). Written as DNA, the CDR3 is TGCAGTGCTGCCATGGACAGGGTTCGCGAGCAGTACTTC. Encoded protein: CSAAMDRVREQYF.

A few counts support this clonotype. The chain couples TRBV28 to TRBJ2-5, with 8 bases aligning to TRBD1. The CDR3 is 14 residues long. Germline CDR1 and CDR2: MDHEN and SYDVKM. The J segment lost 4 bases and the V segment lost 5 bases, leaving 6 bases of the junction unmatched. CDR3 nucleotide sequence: TGTGCCAGCAGTAAGACAGGGGTGGTAGAGACCCAGTACTTC. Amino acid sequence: CASSKTGVVETQYF.

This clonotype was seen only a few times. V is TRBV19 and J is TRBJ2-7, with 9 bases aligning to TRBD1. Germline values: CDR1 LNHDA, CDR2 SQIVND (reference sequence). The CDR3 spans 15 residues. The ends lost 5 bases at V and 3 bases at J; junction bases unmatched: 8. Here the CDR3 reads CASSPGTGNFYEQYF. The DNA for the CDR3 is TGTGCCAGTAGTCCCGGGACAGGGAATTTCTACGAGCAGTACTTC.

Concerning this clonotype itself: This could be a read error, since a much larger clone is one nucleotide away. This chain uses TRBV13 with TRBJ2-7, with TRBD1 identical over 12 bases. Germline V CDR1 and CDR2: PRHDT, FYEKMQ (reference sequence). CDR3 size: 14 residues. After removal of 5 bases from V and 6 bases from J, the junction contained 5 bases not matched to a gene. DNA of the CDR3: TGTGCCAGCAGCCCCGGGACAGGGGGCTTCGAGCAGTACTTC. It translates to CASSPGTGGFEQYF.

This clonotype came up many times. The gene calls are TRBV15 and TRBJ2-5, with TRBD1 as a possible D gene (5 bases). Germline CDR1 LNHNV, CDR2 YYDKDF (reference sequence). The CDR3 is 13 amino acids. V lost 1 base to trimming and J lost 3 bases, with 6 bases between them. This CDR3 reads CATSRGQKETQYF. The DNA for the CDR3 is TGTGCCACCAGCAGAGGACAGAAAGAGACCCAGTACTTC.

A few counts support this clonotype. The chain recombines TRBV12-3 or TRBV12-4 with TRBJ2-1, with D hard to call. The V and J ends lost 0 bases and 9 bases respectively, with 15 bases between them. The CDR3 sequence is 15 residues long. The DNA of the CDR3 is TGTGCCAGCAGTTTAGCGCTAGGTAGTGTTCGTGAGCAGTTCTTC. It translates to CASSLALGSVREQFF.

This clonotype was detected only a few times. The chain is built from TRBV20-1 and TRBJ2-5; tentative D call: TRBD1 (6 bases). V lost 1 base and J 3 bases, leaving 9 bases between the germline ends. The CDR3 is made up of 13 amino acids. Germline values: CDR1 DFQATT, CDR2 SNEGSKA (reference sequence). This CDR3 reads CSARVQGKETQYF. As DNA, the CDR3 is TGCAGTGCTAGAGTACAGGGAAAAGAGACCCAGTACTTC.

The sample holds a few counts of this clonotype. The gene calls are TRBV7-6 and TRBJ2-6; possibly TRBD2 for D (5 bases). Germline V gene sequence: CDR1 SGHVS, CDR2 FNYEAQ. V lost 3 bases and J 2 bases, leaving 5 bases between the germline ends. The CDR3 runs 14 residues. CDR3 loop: CASSFGAGANVLTF. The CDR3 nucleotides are TGTGCCAGCAGCTTCGGGGCTGGGGCCAACGTCCTGACTTTC.

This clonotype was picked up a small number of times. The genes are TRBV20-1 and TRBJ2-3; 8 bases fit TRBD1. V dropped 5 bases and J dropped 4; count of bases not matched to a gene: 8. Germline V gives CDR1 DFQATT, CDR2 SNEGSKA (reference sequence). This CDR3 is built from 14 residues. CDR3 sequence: CSAQRTGTADTQYF. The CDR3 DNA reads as TGCAGTGCTCAGAGGACAGGGACGGCAGATACGCAGTATTTT.

CDR3 bases: TGCGCCAGCAGCTTGGAGCCGGGAACCATCTATAATTCACCCCTCCACTTT. Its translation: CASSLEPGTIYNSPLHF. The V call is TRBV5-1, the J call TRBJ1-6; D not certain. The CDR3 has 17 residues. V dropped 0 bases and J dropped 3 bases, with 13 bases sitting between them. Germline V gives CDR1 SGHRS, CDR2 YFSETQ. The variable domain in full, with the rest retrieved from reference TRBV5-1 and TRBJ1-6, is KAGVTQTPRYLIKTRGQQVTLSCSPISGHRSVSWYQQTPGQGLQFLFEYFSETQRNKGNFPGRFSGRQFSNSRSEMNVSTLELGDSALYLCASSLEPGTIYNSPLHFGNGTRLTVT.

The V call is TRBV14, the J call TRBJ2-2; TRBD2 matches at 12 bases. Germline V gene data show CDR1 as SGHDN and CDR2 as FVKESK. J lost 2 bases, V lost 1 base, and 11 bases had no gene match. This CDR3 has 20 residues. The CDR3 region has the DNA TGTGCCAGCAGCCAAGTCATGAGACTAGCGGGGGCCCAAAACACCGGGGAGCTGTTTTTT. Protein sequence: CASSQVMRLAGAQNTGELFF.

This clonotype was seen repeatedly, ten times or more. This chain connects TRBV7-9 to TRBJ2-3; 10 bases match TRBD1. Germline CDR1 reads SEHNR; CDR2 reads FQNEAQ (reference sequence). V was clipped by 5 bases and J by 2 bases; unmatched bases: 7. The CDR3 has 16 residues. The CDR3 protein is CASSPRDRGYTDTQYF. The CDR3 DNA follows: TGTGCCAGCAGCCCCCGGGACAGGGGCTACACAGATACGCAGTATTTT.

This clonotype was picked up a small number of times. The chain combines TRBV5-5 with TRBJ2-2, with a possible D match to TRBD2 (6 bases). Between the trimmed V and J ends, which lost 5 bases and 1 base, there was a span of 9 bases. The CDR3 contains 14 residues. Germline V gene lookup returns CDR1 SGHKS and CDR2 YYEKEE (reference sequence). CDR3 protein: CASRWDWNTGELFF. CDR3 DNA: TGTGCCAGCAGATGGGACTGGAACACCGGGGAGCTGTTTTTT.